This T cell receptor (beta chain) was sequenced for a study of shared clonotypes between healthy human individuals. Turning to the study itself: Plates per donor: three CD4 naive, three CD4 memory, two CD8 naive, one CD8 memory.

Clones were sequenced by immunoSEQ multiplex PCR, and TCRdb holds only the in-frame ones, with some missing. The sample lists 850,000 to 1,200,000 clones; about 75% were seen once. Regarding the study as a whole: Clonotype sharing among donors was thought likely to change with sequencing depth.

The CDR3 loop spans 14 amino acids. The V gene's germline CDR1 is SNHLY and CDR2 FYNNEI. The V end lost 6 bases, the J end lost 5 bases, and 14 bases lay between the germline ends. Of note for this clone: Its specificity is unknown.

Memory CD4+ cells were the fraction left after CD45RA+ naive selection. The sample was memory CD4+ T cells sorted from blood. The subset is: CD45RA-negative fraction. The origin of this receptor is a man between 18 and 29 years old in good health. The chain couples TRBV2 to TRBJ1-5; D might be TRBD1 (6 bases). The CDR3 DNA reads as TGTGCCAGCAGGCGCCGGGACACTCATCAGCCCCAGCATTTT. Encoded protein: CASRRRDTHQPQHF.